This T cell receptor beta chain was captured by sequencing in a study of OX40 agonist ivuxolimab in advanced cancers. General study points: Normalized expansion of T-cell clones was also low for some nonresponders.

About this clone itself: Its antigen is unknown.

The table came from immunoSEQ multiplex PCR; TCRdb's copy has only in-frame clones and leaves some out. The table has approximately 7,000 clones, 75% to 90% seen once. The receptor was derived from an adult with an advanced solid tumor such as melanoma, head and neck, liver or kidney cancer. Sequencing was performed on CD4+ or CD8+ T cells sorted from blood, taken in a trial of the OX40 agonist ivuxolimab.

The CDR3 DNA sequence: TGTGCCAGCAGCTTGGATGAGGGGAAGACCTACGAGCAGTACTTC. Its protein is CASSLDEGKTYEQYF. The gene calls are TRBV5-4 and TRBJ2-7; either TRBD1 or TRBD2 may supply D (5 bases each). V gave up 0 bases and J gave up 2 bases, with 12 bases separating them. CDR1 SGHNT and CDR2 YYREEE come from the germline V gene (reference sequence). CDR3 size: 15 residues.